This T cell receptor beta chain was sequenced for a study of response to subunit inactivated influenza vaccine. General study findings and limits: Each seasonal influenza vaccination recruits few new T cells, the authors suggested.

This clonotype was detected only a few times. Its antigen is unidentified. MiXCR, applied by TCRdb to the RT-PCR reads, yields one record per CDR3 protein. The table lists 400,000 to 650,000 distinct CDR3 sequences, approximately 7.7% of them singletons. Germline CDR1 reads SQVTM; CDR2 reads ANQGSEA. The CDR3 length is 14 residues. The V end lost 5 bases, the J end lost 6 bases, and 17 bases lay between the germline ends. The gene calls are TRBV29-1 and TRBJ1-5; no definite D call. Here the sequenced sample was PBMCs from blood, taken around 2 years after vaccination. The receptor was isolated from a man between 45 and 75 years old who received an inactivated influenza vaccine. Here the CDR3 DNA reads TGCAGCGTTAGTAACAGCGCTAGGACTCAGCCCCAGCATTTT. It is translated as CSVSNSARTQPQHF.